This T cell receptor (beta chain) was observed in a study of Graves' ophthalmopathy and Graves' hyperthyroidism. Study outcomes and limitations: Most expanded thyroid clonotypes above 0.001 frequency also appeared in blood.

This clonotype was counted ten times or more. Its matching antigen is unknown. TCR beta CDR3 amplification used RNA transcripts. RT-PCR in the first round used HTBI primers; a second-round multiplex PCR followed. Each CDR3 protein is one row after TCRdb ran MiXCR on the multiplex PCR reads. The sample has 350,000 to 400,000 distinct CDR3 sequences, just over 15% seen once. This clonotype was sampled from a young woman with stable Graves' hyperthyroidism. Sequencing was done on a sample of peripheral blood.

The chain's CDR3 is CASSLIDGVSEAFF. CDR3 DNA sequence: TGTGCCAGCAGCTTAATCGACGGGGTCTCTGAAGCTTTCTTT. The chain employs TRBV7-2 and TRBJ1-1, with D unclear. The CDR3 is 14 residues long. The V gene's germline CDR1 is SGHTA and CDR2 FQGNSA. V lost 2 bases and J 6 bases, leaving 13 bases between the germline ends.